This TCR beta chain was sequenced in a study of graft-versus-host responses after intestinal transplantation. The germline V gene has CDR1 SGHVS and CDR2 FNYEAQ. Losses at the gene ends were 4 bases for V and 7 bases for J; bases not matched to a gene: 6. There are 15 residues in the CDR3. The repertoire was sequenced with immunoSEQ multiplex PCR; TCRdb's copy has only in-frame clones and lacks some. The sample lists about 45,000 clones, around 90% occurring once. This receptor was taken from a human patient who received an intestinal transplant, so some T cells may come from the graft donor. The sample was PBMCs, taken 524 days after transplant. This chain links TRBV7-6 with TRBJ2-1; 11 bases map to TRBD2. CDR3 nucleotide sequence: TGTGCCAGCAGCTCACTAGCGGGAGTCCCGAATGAGCAGTTCTTC. This sequence encodes CASSSLAGVPNEQFF.